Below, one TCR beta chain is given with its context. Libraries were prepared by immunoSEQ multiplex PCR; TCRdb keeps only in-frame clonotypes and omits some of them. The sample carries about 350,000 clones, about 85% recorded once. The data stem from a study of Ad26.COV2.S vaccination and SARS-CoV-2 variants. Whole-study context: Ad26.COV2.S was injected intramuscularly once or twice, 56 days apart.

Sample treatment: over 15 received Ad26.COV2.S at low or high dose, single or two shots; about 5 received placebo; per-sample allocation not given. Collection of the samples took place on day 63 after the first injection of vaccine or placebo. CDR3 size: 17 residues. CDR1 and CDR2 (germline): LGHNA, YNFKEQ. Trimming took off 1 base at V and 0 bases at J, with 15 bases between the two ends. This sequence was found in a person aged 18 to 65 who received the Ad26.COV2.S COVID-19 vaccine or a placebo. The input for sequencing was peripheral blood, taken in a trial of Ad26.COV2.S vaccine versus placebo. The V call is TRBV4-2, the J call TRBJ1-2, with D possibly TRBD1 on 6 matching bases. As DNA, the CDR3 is TGTGCCAGCAGCCAAGTTGGCCAGGGGCCGGCTAACTATGGCTACACCTTC. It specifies CASSQVGQGPANYGYTF.